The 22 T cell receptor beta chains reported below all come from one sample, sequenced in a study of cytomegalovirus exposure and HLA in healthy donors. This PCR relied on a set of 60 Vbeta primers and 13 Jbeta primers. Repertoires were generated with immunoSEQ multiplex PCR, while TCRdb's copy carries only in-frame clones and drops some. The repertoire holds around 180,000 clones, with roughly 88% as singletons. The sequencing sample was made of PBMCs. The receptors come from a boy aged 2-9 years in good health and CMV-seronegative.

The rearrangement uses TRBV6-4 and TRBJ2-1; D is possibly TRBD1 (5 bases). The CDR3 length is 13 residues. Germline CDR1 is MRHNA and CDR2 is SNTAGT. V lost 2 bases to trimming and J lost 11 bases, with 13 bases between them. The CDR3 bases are TGTGCCAGCAGTGACCGGAAGGGGTTTAAGCAGTTCTTC. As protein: CASSDRKGFKQFF.

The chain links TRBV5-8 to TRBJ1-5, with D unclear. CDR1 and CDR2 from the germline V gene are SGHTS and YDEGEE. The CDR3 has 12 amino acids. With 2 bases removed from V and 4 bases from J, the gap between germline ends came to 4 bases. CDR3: CASSFLNQPQHF. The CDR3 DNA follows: TGTGCCAGCAGCTTTCTGAATCAGCCCCAGCATTTT.

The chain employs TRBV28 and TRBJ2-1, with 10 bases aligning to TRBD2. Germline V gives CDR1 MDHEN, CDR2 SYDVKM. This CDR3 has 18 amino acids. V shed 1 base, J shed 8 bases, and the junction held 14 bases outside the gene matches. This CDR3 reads CASSLFGLAGAGRDEQFF. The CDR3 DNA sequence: TGTGCCAGCAGTTTATTCGGGCTAGCGGGAGCGGGAAGGGATGAGCAGTTCTTC.

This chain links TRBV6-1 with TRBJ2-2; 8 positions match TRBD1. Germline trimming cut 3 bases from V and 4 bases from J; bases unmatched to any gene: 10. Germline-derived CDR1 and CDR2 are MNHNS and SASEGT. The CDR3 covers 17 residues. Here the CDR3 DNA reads TGTGCCAGCAGTGAGGGCCCCGGAGGACAGGGCACCGGGGAGCTGTTTTTT. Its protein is CASSEGPGGQGTGELFF.

The CDR3 reads CASSSAGEEQFF. DNA for the CDR3: TGTGCCAGCAGTTCCGCAGGGGAGGAGCAGTTCTTC. The J gene is TRBJ2-1, the V gene TRBV6-5; D perhaps matches TRBD1 (6 bases). V lost 4 bases, J lost 10 bases, and 11 bases lay in between. Germline V CDR1 and CDR2: MNHEY, SVGAGI. The CDR3 length is 12 residues.

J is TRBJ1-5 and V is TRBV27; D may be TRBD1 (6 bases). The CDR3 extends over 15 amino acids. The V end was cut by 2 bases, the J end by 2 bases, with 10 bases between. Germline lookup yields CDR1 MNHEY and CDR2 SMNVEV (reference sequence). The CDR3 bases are TGTGCCAGCAGTTTAACCAGGGGCGGCAATCAGCCCCAGCATTTT. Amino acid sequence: CASSLTRGGNQPQHF.

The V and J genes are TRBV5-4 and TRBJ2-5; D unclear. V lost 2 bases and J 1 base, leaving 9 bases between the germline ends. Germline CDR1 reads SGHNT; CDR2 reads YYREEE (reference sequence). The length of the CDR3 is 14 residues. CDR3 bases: TGTGCCAGCAGCTTAGGTCAGGTCCAAGAGACCCAGTACTTC. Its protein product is CASSLGQVQETQYF.

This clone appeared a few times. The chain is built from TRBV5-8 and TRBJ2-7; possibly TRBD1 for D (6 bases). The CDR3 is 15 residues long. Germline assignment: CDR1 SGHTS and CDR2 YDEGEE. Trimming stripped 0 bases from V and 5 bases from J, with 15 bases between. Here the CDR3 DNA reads TGTGCCAGCAGCTTGGAAATCGTAGCAGGGGACGAGCAGTACGTC. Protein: CASSLEIVAGDEQYV.

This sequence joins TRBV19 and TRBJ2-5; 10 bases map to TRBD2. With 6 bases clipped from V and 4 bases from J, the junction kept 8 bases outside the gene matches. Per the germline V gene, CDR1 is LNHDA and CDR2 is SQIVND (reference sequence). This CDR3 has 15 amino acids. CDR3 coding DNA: TGTGCCAGTAGCCTAGCGGGAGCTCGGGGAGAGACCCAGTACTTC. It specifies CASSLAGARGETQYF.

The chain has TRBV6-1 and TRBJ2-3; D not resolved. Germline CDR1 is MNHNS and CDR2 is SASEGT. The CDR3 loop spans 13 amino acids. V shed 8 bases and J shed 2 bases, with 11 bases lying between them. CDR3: CASASPITDTQYF. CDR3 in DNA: TGTGCCAGCGCAAGTCCTATCACAGATACGCAGTATTTT.

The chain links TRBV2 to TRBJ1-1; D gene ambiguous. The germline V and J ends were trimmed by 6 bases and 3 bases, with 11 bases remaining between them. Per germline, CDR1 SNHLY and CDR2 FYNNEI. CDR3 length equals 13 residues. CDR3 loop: CASSQAGYTEAFF. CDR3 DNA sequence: TGTGCCAGCAGCCAGGCGGGGTACACTGAAGCTTTCTTT.

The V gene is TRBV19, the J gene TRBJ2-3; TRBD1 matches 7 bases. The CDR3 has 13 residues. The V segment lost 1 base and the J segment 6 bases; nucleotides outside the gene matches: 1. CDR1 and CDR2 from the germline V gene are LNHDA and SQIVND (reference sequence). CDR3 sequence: CASSIARGDTQYF. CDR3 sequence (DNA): TGTGCCAGTAGTATAGCCAGGGGGGATACGCAGTATTTT.

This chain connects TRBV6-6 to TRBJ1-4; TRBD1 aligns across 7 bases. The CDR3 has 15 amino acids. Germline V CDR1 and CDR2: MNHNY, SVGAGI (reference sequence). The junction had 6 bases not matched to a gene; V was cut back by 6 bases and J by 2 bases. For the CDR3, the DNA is TGTGCCAGCAGGCTAGACAGGGCCACTAATGAAAAACTGTTTTTT. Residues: CASRLDRATNEKLFF.

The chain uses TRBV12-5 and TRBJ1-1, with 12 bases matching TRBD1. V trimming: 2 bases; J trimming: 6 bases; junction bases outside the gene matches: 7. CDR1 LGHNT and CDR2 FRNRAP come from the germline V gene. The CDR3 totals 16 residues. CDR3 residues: CASGLSPGQGASEAFF. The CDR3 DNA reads TGTGCTAGTGGTTTGAGTCCGGGACAGGGGGCTTCTGAAGCTTTCTTT.

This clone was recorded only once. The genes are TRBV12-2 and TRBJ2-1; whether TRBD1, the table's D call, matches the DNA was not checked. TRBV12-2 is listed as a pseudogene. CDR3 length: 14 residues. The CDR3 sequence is CASRRTGFYNEQFF. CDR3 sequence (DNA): TGTGCAAGTCGTCGGACAGGCTTCTACAATGAGCAGTTCTTC.

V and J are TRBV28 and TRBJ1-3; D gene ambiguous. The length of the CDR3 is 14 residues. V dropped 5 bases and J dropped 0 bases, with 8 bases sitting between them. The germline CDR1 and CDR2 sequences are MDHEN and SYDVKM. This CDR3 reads CASSRGISGNTIYF. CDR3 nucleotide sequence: TGTGCCAGCAGTCGCGGTATCTCTGGAAACACCATATATTTT.

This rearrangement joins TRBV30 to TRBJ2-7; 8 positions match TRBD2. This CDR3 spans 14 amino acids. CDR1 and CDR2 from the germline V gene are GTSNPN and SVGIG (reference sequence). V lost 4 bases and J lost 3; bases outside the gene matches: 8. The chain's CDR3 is CAWTPRGGLYEQYF. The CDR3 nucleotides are TGTGCCTGGACCCCTCGGGGGGGACTCTACGAGCAGTACTTC.

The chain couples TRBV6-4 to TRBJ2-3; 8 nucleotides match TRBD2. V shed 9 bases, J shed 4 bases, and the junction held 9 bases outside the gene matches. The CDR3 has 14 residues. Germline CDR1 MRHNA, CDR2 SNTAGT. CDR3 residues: CASSDGRAADTQYF. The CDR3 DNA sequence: TGTGCCAGTTCCGACGGGAGGGCCGCAGATACGCAGTATTTT.

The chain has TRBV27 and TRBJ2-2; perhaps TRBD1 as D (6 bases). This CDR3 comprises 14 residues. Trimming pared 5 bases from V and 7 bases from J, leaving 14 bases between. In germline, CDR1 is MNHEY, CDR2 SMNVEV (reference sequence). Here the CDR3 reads CASSLGGRFGELFF. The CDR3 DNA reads TGTGCCAGCAGTCTAGGGGGACGGTTCGGGGAGCTGTTTTTT.

The CDR3 here is CASSLGTSGETYEQYF. The CDR3 DNA reads as TGTGCCAGTAGTCTTGGGACTAGCGGGGAAACCTACGAGCAGTACTTC. The chain links TRBV19 to TRBJ2-7; 13 bases agree with TRBD2. The CDR3 is 16 amino acids. The germline V gene encodes CDR1 LNHDA and CDR2 SQIVND (reference sequence). V dropped 5 bases and J dropped 2; count of bases not matched to a gene: 6. Variable domain in full (rest from reference TRBV19 and TRBJ2-7): DGGITQSPKYLFRKEGQNVTLSCEQNLNHDAMYWYRQDPGQGLRLIYYSQIVNDFQKGDIAEGYSVSREKKESFPLTVTSAQKNPTAFYLCASSLGTSGETYEQYFGPGTRLTVT.

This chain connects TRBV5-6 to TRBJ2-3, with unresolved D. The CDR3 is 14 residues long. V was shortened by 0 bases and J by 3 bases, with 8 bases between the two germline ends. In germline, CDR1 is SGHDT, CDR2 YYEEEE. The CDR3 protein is CASSLGVGTDTQYF. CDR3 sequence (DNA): TGTGCCAGCAGCTTGGGAGTCGGGACAGATACGCAGTATTTT.

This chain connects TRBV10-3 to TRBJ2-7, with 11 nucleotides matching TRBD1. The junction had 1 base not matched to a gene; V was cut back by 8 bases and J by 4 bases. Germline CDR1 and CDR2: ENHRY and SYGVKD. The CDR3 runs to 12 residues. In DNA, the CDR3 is TGTGCCATCGGGACAGGGGGGTACGAGCAGTACGTC. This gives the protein CAIGTGGYEQYV.